The rows below give T cell receptor beta chains drawn from one sample of a study of persistence of HIV-infected CD4 T cells. For these receptors, no antigen is known. The assay was immunoSEQ multiplex PCR, and TCRdb's table has in-frame clones only and misses some. The data show approximately 39,000 clones, 80% to 85% seen once. The specimen was cultured CD4+ T cells from PBMCs, collected from a patient who received antiretroviral therapy. All receptors come from an adult with HIV. The donor label of this sample is uncertain. Each CDR3 is given with its conserved first and last residue. The D gene is left open where the match is weak. Rows may omit the clone size; those that give it use once, few, many or a size class.

>few|-|TRBJ1-1|TRBV5-5
CASSSSVRTAGTEAFF
TGTGCCAGCAGCTCCTCCGTCCGGACCGCCGGCACTGAAGCTTTCTTT
>once|-|TRBJ1-1|TRBV27
CASTPSGVTEAFF
TGTGCCAGCACCCCGAGTGGGGTAACTGAAGCTTTCTTT
>-|TRBD1|TRBJ2-5|TRBV7-3
CASSNGQGVQETQYF
TGTGCCAGCAGCAACGGACAGGGGGTTCAAGAGACCCAGTACTTC
>-|TRBD2|TRBJ2-7|TRBV5-1
CASSLKSSGSSYEQYF
TGCGCCAGCAGCTTAAAGTCTAGCGGCAGCTCCTACGAGCAGTACTTC
>once|TRBD2|TRBJ2-7|TRBV9
CASSARTSGVGEQYF
TGTGCCAGCAGTGCGCGGACTAGCGGGGTCGGCGAGCAGTACTTC
>-|-|TRBJ1-5|TRBV19
CASSIREVSQPQHF
TGTGCCAGTAGTATTAGGGAAGTAAGTCAGCCCCAGCATTTT
>-|TRBD1|TRBJ1-2|TRBV27
CASSLQQGGGYGYTF
TGTGCCAGCAGTCTCCAACAGGGGGGAGGCTATGGCTACACCTTC
>-|-|TRBJ1-3|TRBV2
CASSGGGSGNTIYF
TGTGCCAGCAGTGGGGGGGGTTCTGGAAACACCATATATTTT
>-|TRBD1|TRBJ2-1|TRBV7-3
CASSSGQSSYNEQFF
TGTGCCAGCAGCTCGGGACAGAGCTCCTACAATGAGCAGTTCTTC
>few|TRBD1|TRBJ2-5|TRBV2
CASSIRGSETQYF
TGTGCCAGCAGTATCAGGGGGAGTGAGACCCAGTACTTC
>-|-|TRBJ1-1|TRBV9
CASSAAIMNTEAFF
TGTGCCAGCAGCGCAGCTATCATGAACACTGAAGCTTTCTTT
>-|-|TRBJ2-2|TRBV11-3
CASSPGLGKEDTGELFF
TGTGCCAGCAGCCCCGGTTTGGGGAAGGAGGACACCGGGGAGCTGTTTTTT
>-|TRBD1|TRBJ2-5|TRBV5-1
CASNPGQGRSETQYF
TGCGCCAGCAATCCTGGACAGGGTAGATCGGAGACCCAGTACTTC
>-|-|TRBJ1-3|TRBV3-1/TRBV3-2
CASSYRQLSGNTIYF
TGTGCCAGCAGCTACCGACAGCTCTCTGGAAACACCATATATTTT
>-|-|TRBJ1-1|TRBV9
CASSVDGRVVNTEAFF
TGTGCCAGCAGCGTAGATGGCAGGGTGGTGAACACTGAAGCTTTCTTT
>-|TRBD1|TRBJ2-3|TRBV7-9
CASSRQGGSDTQYF
TGTGCCAGCAGCCGACAGGGGGGGAGCGATACGCAGTATTTT
>once|TRBD1|TRBJ1-2|TRBV6-5
CASSPGTGYGYTF
TGTGCCAGCAGTCCCGGGACAGGGTATGGCTACACCTTC
>-|-|TRBJ2-3|TRBV19
CASSRPRSSTDTQYF
TGTGCCAGTAGTCGCCCGCGATCTAGCACAGATACGCAGTATTTT
>-|-|TRBJ2-2|TRBV7-3
CASSNTGELFF
TGTGCCAGCTCAAACACCGGGGAGCTGTTTTTT
>-|-|TRBJ1-1|TRBV24-1
CATSDGFGNTEAFF
TGTGCCACCAGTGATGGTTTTGGGAACACTGAAGCTTTCTTT
>-|TRBD1|TRBJ1-2|TRBV4-1
CASSQGPGQGNYGYTF
TGCGCCAGCAGCCAAGGCCCCGGACAGGGGAACTATGGCTACACCTTC
>-|TRBD2|TRBJ2-5|TRBV9
CASSVGLAGVQETQYF
TGTGCCAGCAGCGTAGGACTAGCGGGGGTCCAAGAGACCCAGTACTTC
>few|-|TRBJ2-4|TRBV19
CASSTLSQGNIQYF
TGTGCCAGTAGTACCCTGAGCCAGGGGAACATTCAGTACTTC
>-|-|TRBJ1-5|TRBV15
CATNSRDSNQPQHF
TGTGCCACCAATAGCAGGGATAGCAATCAGCCCCAGCATTTT
>-|-|TRBJ1-4|TRBV18
CASSPNLEKLFF
TGTGCCAGCTCCCCCAACCTGGAAAAACTGTTTTTT
>-|-|TRBJ2-2|TRBV14
CASSKARRTGELFF
TGTGCCAGCAGCAAAGCGAGGAGAACCGGGGAGCTGTTTTTT
>few|-|TRBJ1-1|TRBV28
CASTQGQPNTEAFF
TGTGCCAGCACCCAAGGCCAGCCGAACACTGAAGCTTTCTTT
>-|-|TRBJ1-2|TRBV5-4
CASSFPIGSGYTF
TGTGCCAGCAGCTTTCCTATAGGCTCTGGCTACACCTTC
>-|TRBD1|TRBJ1-1|TRBV5-1
CASSPVTGGQNTEAFF
TGCGCCAGCAGCCCCGTGACAGGGGGTCAGAACACTGAAGCTTTCTTT
>-|-|TRBJ2-2|TRBV3-1/TRBV3-2
CASSTGPITGELFF
TGTGCCAGCAGCACGGGACCTATCACCGGGGAGCTGTTTTTT
>-|TRBD1|TRBJ2-5|TRBV9
CASSQGTVQETQYF
TGTGCCAGCAGCCAGGGGACAGTCCAAGAGACCCAGTACTTC
>-|TRBD1|TRBJ2-5|TRBV18
CASSQTGATKYQETQYF
TGTGCCAGCTCCCAGACAGGGGCAACAAAGTACCAAGAGACCCAGTACTTC
>-|-|TRBJ1-2|TRBV30
CAWSSREWDGYTF
TGTGCCTGGAGTAGCAGGGAATGGGATGGCTACACCTTC
>-|-|TRBJ1-6|TRBV9
CASSPGRSYNSPLHF
TGTGCCAGCAGCCCGGGGCGGTCCTATAATTCACCCCTCCACTTT
>-|TRBD1|TRBJ1-5|TRBV7-2
CASSGGQRGNQPQHF
TGTGCCAGCAGCGGGGGACAGAGGGGCAATCAGCCCCAGCATTTT
>-|TRBD2|TRBJ2-3|TRBV6-6
CASIKAGGGDTQYF
TGTGCCAGCATCAAAGCGGGGGGGGGAGATACGCAGTATTTT
>-|TRBD1|TRBJ2-3|TRBV19
CASSRGGTGGRIDTQYF
TGTGCCAGTAGTAGGGGAGGCACAGGGGGCAGGATAGATACGCAGTATTTT
>-|-|TRBJ1-3|TRBV19
CASSADGNTIYF
TGTGCCAGTAGTGCAGATGGAAACACCATATATTTT
>once|TRBD1|TRBJ2-1|TRBV24-1
CATSDSGEAGTGAKNEQFF
TGTGCCACCAGTGATTCAGGAGAAGCCGGGACAGGGGCTAAAAATGAGCAGTTCTTC